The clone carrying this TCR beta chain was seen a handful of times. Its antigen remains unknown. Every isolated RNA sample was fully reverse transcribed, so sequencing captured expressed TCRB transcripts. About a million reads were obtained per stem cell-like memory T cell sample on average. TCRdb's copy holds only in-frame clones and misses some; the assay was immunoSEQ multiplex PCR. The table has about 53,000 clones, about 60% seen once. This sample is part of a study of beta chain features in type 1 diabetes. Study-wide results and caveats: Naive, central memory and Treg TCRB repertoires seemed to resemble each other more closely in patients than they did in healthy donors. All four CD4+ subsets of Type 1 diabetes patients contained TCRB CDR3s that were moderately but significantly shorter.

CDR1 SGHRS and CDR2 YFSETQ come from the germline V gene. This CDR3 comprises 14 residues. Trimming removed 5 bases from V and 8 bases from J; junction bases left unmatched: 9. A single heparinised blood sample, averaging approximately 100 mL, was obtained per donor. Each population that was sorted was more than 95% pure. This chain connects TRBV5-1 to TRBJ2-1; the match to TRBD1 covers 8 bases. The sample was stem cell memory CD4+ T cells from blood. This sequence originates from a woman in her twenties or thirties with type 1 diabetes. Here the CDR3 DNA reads TGCGCCAGCAGGGAGACAGGGGTGGGCGATGAGCAGTTCTTC. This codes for CASRETGVGDEQFF.